This T cell receptor (beta chain) was recorded in a study of CD8+ T cells in alopecia areata. For the study at large: For the treated group, dosing was oral tofacitinib at 5 to 10 mg twice daily. Tofacitinib therapy took 6 to 18 months; 6 months off drug came after. Points from the study as a whole: Clarity of TCR sharing across patients fell short of that in mice, possibly HLA-related.

Treatment indicated: oral pan-JAK inhibitor, 5-10 mg twice daily. Of note for this clone: The antigen is unknown.

V lost 4 bases, J lost 5 bases, and 14 bases lay in between. Germline V gene lookup returns CDR1 MNHNY and CDR2 SVGAGI (reference sequence). This CDR3 spans 14 amino acids. Extraction and reverse transcription of RNA yielded cDNA as the sequencing template. Profiling relied on immunoSEQ multiplex PCR, and the TCRdb table lists in-frame clones only, not all of them. The sample records about 90,000 clones, 44% being singletons. The TCR sequence derives from a human donor with alopecia areata. The sample consisted of CD8+ T cells sorted from blood, taken at week 24, from a patient treated with tofacitinib. J is TRBJ1-1 and V is TRBV6-6; D is unclear. CDR3 residues: CASSFRTAGTEAFF. The CDR3 region has the DNA TGTGCCAGCAGTTTCCGTACCGCCGGGACTGAAGCTTTCTTT.